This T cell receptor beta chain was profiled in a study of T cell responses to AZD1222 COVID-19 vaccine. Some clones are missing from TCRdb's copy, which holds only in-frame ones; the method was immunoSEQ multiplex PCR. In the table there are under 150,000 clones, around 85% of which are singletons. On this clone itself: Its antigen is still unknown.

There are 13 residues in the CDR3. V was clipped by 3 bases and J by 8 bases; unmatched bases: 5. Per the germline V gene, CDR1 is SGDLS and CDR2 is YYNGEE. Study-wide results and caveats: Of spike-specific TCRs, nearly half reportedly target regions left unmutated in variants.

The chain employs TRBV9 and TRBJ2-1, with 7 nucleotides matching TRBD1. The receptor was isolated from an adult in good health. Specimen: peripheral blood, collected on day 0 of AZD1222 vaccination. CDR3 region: CASSGTGLHEQFF. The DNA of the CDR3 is TGTGCCAGCAGCGGGACAGGCTTGCATGAGCAGTTCTTC.